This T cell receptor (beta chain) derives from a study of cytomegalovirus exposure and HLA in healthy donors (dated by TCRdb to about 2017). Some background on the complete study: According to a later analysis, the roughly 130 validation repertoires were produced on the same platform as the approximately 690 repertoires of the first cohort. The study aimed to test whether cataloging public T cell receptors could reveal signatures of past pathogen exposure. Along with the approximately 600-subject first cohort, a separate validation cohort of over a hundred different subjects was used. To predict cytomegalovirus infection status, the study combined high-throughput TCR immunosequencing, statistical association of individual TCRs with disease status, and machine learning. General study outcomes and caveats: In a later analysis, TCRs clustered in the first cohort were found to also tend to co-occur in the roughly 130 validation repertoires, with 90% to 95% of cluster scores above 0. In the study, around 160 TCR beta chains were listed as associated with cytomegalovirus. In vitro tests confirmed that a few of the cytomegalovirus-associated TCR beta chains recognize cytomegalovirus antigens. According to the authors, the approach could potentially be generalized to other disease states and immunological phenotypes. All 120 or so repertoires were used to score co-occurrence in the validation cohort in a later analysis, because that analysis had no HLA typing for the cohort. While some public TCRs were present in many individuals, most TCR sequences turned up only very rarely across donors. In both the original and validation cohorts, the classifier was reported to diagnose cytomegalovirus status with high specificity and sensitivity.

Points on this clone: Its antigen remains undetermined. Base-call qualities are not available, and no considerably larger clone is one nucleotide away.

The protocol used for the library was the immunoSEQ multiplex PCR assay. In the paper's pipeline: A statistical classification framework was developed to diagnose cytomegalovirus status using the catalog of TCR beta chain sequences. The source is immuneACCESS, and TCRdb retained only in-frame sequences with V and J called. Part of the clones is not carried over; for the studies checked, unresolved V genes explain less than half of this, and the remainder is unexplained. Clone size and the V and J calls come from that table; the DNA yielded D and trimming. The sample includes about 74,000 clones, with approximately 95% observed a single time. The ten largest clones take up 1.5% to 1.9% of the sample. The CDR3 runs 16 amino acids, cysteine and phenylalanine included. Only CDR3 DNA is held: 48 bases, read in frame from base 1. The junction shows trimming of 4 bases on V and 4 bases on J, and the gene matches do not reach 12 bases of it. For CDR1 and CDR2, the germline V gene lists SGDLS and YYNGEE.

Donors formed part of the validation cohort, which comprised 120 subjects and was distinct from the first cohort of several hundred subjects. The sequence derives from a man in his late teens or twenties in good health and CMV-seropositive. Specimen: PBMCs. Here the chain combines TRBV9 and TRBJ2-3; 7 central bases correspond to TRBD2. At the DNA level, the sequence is TGTGCCAGCAGCCCAGAGGAGGGAGGGGACGCAGATACGCAGTATTTT. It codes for CASSPEEGGDADTQYF.